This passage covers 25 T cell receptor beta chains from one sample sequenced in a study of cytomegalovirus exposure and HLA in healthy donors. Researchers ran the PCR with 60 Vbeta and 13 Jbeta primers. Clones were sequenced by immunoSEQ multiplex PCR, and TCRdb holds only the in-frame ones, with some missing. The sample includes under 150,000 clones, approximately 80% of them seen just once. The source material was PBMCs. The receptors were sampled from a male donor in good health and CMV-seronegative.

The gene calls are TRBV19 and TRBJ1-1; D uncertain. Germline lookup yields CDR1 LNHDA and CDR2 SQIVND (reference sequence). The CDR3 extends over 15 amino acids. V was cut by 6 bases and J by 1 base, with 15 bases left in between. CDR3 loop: CASRRKSDENTEAFF. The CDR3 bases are TGTGCCAGTAGGAGGAAGTCTGACGAGAACACTGAAGCTTTCTTT.

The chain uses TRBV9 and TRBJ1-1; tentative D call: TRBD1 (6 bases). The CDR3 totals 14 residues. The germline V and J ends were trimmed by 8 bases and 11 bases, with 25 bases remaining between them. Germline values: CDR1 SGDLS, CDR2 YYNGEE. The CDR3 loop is CARSFRTAPREAFF. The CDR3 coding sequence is TGTGCCAGAAGCTTCCGGACAGCCCCGCGTGAGGCTTTCTTT. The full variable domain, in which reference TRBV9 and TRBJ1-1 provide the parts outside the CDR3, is DSGVTQTPKHLITATGQRVTLRCSPRSGDLSVYWYQQSLDQGLQFLIQYYNGEERAKGNILERFSAQQFPDLHSELNLSSLELGDSALYFCARSFRTAPREAFFGQGTRLTVV.

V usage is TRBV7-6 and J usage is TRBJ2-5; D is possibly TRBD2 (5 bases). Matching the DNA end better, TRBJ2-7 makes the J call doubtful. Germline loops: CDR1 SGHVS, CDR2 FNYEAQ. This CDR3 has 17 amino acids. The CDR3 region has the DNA TGTGCCAGCAGCTCGGGTTTCGTGGGAGCCCAAGCCTACGAGCAGTACTTC. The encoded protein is CASSSGFVGAQAYEQYF.

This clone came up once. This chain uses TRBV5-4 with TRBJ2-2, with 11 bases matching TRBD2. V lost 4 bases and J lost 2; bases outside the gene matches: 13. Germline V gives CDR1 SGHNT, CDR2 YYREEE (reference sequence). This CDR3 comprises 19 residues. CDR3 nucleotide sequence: TGTGCCAGCAGCCACAACGGGTTTACTAGCGGGGGAAACACCGGGGAGCTGTTTTTT. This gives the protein CASSHNGFTSGGNTGELFF.

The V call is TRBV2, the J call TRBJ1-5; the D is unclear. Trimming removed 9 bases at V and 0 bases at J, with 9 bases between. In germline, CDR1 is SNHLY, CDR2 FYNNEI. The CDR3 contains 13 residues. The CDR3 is CASTVLSNQPQHF. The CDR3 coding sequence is TGTGCCAGTACAGTCCTTAGCAATCAGCCCCAGCATTTT.

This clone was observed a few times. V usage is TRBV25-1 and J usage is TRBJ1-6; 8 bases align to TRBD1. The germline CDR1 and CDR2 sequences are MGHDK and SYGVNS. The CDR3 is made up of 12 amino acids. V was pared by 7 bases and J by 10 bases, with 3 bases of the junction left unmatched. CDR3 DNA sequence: TGTGCCAGCACCAGGGGGCGATCACCCCTCCACTTT. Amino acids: CASTRGRSPLHF.

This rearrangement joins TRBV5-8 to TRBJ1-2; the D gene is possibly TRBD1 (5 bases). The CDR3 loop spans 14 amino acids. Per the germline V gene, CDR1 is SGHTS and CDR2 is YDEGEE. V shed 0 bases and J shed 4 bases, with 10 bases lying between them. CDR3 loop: CASSLVGATYGYTF. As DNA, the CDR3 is TGTGCCAGCAGCTTGGTAGGGGCTACCTATGGCTACACCTTC.

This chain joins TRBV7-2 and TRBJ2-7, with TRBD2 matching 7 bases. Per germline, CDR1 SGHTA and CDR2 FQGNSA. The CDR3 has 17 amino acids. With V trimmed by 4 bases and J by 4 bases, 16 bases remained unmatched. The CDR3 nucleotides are TGTGCCAGCAGCTCCTTACGGATGGCGGGACTACCTTACGAGCAGTACTTC. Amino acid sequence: CASSSLRMAGLPYEQYF.

The CDR3 protein is CASSYLVRSQQFF. The CDR3, as DNA: TGTGCCAGCAGTTACCTAGTTAGGTCTCAGCAGTTCTTC. The chain has TRBV6-5 and TRBJ2-1; D unresolved. The germline V and J ends were trimmed by 2 bases and 11 bases, with 13 bases remaining between them. The length of the CDR3 is 13 residues. Germline values: CDR1 MNHEY, CDR2 SVGAGI.

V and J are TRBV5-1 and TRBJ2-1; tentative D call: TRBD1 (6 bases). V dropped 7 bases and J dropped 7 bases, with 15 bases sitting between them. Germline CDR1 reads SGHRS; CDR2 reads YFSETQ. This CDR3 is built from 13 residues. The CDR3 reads CASGILTGNEQFF. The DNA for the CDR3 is TGCGCCAGCGGAATCCTCACAGGGAATGAGCAGTTCTTC. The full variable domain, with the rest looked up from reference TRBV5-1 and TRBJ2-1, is KAGVTQTPRYLIKTRGQQVTLSCSPISGHRSVSWYQQTPGQGLQFLFEYFSETQRNKGNFPGRFSGRQFSNSRSEMNVSTLELGDSALYLCASGILTGNEQFFGPGTRLTVL.

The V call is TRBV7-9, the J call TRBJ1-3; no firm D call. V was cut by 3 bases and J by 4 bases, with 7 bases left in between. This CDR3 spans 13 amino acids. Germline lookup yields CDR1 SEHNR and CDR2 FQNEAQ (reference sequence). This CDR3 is CASSFDLGNTIYF. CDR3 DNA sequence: TGTGCCAGCAGCTTTGACTTGGGAAACACCATATATTTT.

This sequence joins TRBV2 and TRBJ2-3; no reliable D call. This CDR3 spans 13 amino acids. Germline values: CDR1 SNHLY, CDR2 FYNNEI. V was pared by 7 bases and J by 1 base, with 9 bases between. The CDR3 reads CASNDIGTDTQYF. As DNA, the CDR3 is TGTGCCAGCAACGATATAGGCACAGATACGCAGTATTTT. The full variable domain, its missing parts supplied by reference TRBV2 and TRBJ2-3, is EPEVTQTPSHQVTQMGQEVILRCVPISNHLYFYWYRQILGQKVEFLVSFYNNEISEKSEIFDDQFSVERPDGSNFTLKIRSTKLEDSAMYFCASNDIGTDTQYFGPGTRLTVL.

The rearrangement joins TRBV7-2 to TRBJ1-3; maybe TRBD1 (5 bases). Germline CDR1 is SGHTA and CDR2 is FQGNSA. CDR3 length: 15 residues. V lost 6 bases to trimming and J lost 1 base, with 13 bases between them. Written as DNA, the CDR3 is TGTGCCAGCAGGCCCCCGGGACTTTCTGGAAACACCATATATTTT. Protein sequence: CASRPPGLSGNTIYF. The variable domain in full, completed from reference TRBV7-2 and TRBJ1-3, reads GAGVSQSPSNKVTEKGKDVELRCDPISGHTALYWYRQSLGQGLEFLIYFQGNSAPDKSGLPSDRFSAERTGGSVSTLTIQRTQQEDSAVYLCASRPPGLSGNTIYFGEGSWLTVV.

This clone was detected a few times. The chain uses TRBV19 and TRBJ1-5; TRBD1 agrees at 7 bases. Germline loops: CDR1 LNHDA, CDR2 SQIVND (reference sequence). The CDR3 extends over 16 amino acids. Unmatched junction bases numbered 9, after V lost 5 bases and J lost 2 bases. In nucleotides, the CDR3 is TGTGCCAGTAGTCCCAGGACAGGTAAGGGCAATCAGCCCCAGCATTTT. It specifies CASSPRTGKGNQPQHF.

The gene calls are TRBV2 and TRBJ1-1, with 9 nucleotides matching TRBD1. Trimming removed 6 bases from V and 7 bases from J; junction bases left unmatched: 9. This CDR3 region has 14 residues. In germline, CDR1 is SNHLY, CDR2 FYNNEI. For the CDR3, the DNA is TGTGCCAGCAGGCCGACAGGGGGGCTTGATGAAGCTTTCTTT. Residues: CASRPTGGLDEAFF.

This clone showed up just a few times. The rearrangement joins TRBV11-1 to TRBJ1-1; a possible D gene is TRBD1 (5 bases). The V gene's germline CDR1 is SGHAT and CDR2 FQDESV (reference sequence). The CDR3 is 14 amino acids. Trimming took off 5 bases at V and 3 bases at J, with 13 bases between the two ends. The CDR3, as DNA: TGTGCCAGCAGCCCTCGGGGGGTAGACACTGAAGCTTTCTTT. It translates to CASSPRGVDTEAFF. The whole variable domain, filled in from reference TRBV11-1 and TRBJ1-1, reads EAEVAQSPRYKITEKSQAVAFWCDPISGHATLYWYRQILGQGPELLVQFQDESVVDDSQLPKDRFSAERLKGVDSTLKIQPAELGDSAMYLCASSPRGVDTEAFFGQGTRLTVV.

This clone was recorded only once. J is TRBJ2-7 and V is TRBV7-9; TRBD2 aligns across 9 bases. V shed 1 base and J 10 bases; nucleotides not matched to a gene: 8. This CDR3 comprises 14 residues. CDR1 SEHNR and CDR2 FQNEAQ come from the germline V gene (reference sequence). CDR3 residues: CASSLGSGGSHQYF. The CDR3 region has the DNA TGTGCCAGCAGCTTAGGTAGCGGGGGTTCCCACCAGTACTTC.

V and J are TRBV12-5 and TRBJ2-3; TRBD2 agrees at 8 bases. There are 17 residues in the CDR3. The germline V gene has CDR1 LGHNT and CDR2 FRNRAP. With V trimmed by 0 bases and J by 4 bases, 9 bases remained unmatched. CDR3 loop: CASGLVIGETSADTQYF. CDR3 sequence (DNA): TGTGCTAGTGGTTTGGTAATTGGAGAGACTAGCGCAGATACGCAGTATTTT.

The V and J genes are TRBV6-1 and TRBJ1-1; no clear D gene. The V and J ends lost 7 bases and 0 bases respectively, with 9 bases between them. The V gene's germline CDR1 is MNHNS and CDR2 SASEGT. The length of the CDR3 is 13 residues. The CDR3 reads CASTGTLNTEAFF. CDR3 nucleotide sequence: TGTGCCAGCACGGGAACTTTGAACACTGAAGCTTTCTTT.

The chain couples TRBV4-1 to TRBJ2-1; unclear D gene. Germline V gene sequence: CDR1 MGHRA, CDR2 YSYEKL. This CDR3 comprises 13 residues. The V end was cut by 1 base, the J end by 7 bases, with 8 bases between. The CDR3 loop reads CASSQVARNEQFF. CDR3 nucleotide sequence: TGCGCCAGCAGCCAAGTTGCGAGGAATGAGCAGTTCTTC.

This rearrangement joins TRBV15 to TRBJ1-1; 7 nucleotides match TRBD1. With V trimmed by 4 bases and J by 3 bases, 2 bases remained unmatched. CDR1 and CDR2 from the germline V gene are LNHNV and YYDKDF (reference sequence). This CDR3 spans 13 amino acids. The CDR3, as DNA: TGTGCCACCAGCACAGGGGGTTACACTGAAGCTTTCTTT. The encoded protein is CATSTGGYTEAFF.

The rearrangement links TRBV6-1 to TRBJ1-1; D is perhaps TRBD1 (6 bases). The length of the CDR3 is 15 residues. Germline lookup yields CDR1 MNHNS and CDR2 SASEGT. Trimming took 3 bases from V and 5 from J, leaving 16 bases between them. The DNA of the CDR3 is TGTGCCAGCAGTGAGGCGCCGACAGGATGGACTGAAGCTTTCTTT. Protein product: CASSEAPTGWTEAFF.

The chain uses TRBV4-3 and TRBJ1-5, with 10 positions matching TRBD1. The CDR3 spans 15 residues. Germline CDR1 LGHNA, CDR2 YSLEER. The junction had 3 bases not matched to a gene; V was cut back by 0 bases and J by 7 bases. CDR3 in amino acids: CASSQEDRGGQPQHF. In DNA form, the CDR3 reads TGCGCCAGCAGCCAAGAGGACAGGGGGGGGCAGCCCCAGCATTTT.

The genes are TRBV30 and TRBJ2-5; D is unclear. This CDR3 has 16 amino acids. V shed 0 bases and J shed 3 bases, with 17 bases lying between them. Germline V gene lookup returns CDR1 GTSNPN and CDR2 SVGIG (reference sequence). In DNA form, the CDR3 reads TGTGCCTGGAGTGTATTAGGTATGGGCCGTGAAGAGACCCAGTACTTC. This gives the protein CAWSVLGMGREETQYF.

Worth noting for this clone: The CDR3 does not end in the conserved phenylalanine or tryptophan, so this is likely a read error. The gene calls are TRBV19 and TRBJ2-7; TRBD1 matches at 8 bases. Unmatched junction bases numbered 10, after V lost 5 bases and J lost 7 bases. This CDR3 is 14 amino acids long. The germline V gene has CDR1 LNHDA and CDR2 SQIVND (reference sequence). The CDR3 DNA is TGTGCCAGTAGTCCGGACAGGGCCCGCAGGGAGCAGTACCTC. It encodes CASSPDRARREQYL.